This is a list of T cell receptor beta chains from one sample in a study of blood T cell repertoires in COVID-19. Generated by immunoSEQ multiplex PCR, the TCRdb table keeps only in-frame clones and is missing some. The sample has fewer than 350,000 clones, about nine tenths seen once; the top ten hold 1.7%. The sample comprised PBMCs or T cells enriched from blood (not recorded which). The receptor source for this set is a woman between 40 and 55 years old who had recovered from COVID-19. CDR3s include the opening cysteine and the closing phenylalanine or tryptophan. Each record gives: J gene, clone size, D gene, V gene, CDR3 DNA, CDR3 protein. D genes are given only for firm matches. Some rows mark clone size as missing; the rest say once, few, many or name a class of expanded clone.

j_gene: TRBJ2-2
abundance: .
d_gene: .
v_gene: TRBV5-1
CDR3nt: TGCGCCAGCTGCCTTTCAGCGAACACCGGGGAGCTGTTTTTT
CDR3aa: CASCLSANTGELFF

j_gene: TRBJ1-3
abundance: few
d_gene: .
v_gene: TRBV5-1
CDR3nt: TGCGCCAGCAGCCCCACAACAGGAAACACCATATATTTT
CDR3aa: CASSPTTGNTIYF

j_gene: TRBJ1-1
abundance: .
d_gene: .
v_gene: TRBV7-9
CDR3nt: TGTGCCAGCAGCAAATATTACACAGGACCGAACACTGAAGCTTTCTTT
CDR3aa: CASSKYYTGPNTEAFF

j_gene: TRBJ2-7
abundance: .
d_gene: .
v_gene: TRBV5-4
CDR3nt: TGTGCCAGCAGCGCGGATCCAGCGGGTTACGAGCAGTACTTC
CDR3aa: CASSADPAGYEQYF

j_gene: TRBJ2-1
abundance: .
d_gene: .
v_gene: TRBV7-2
CDR3nt: TGTGCCAGCAGCTTAGTCGATGAGCAGTTCTTC
CDR3aa: CASSLVDEQFF

j_gene: TRBJ2-2
abundance: few
d_gene: .
v_gene: TRBV27
CDR3nt: TGTGCCAGCAGTCTGCAGGGTCCCGGGGAGCTGTTTTTT
CDR3aa: CASSLQGPGELFF

j_gene: TRBJ2-7
abundance: .
d_gene: .
v_gene: TRBV18
CDR3nt: TGTGCCAGCTCACCAGACCGGAGCTCCTACGAGCAGTACTTC
CDR3aa: CASSPDRSSYEQYF

j_gene: TRBJ2-1
abundance: .
d_gene: TRBD2
v_gene: TRBV5-8
CDR3nt: TGTGCCAGCGCTTTTACGGGGGGGGTTCTCAACAATGAGCAGTTCTTC
CDR3aa: CASAFTGGVLNNEQFF

j_gene: TRBJ2-5
abundance: once
d_gene: TRBD1
v_gene: TRBV29-1
CDR3nt: TGCAGCGGTTCCGGGACAGGGGGCGCGGAGACCCAGTACTTC
CDR3aa: CSGSGTGGAETQYF

j_gene: TRBJ2-1
abundance: .
d_gene: TRBD2
v_gene: TRBV3-1/TRBV3-2
CDR3nt: TGTGCCAGCAGCCAATCGGGACTAGCGGGAGGATTTTCTAATGAGCAGTTCTTC
CDR3aa: CASSQSGLAGGFSNEQFF

j_gene: TRBJ2-7
abundance: .
d_gene: .
v_gene: TRBV5-1
CDR3nt: TGCGCCAGCAGCTTACAGGCGGGGGAGCAGTACTTC
CDR3aa: CASSLQAGEQYF

j_gene: TRBJ2-7
abundance: .
d_gene: .
v_gene: TRBV6-5
CDR3nt: TGTGCCGCAACAGGACAGAACTACGAGCAGTACTTC
CDR3aa: CAATGQNYEQYF

j_gene: TRBJ1-2
abundance: once
d_gene: .
v_gene: TRBV7-9
CDR3nt: TGTGCCAGCAGCTTCGCCCAGGGGCTAAGCTACACCTTC
CDR3aa: CASSFAQGLSYTF

j_gene: TRBJ1-3
abundance: .
d_gene: .
v_gene: TRBV6-5
CDR3nt: TGTGCCAGCCAACAGCTACCTGGAAACACCATATATTTT
CDR3aa: CASQQLPGNTIYF

j_gene: TRBJ2-3
abundance: .
d_gene: TRBD2
v_gene: TRBV5-1
CDR3nt: TGCGCCAGCAGCTTGGCTAGCGGGGGAGGGGATACGCAGTATTTT
CDR3aa: CASSLASGGGDTQYF

j_gene: TRBJ2-2
abundance: few
d_gene: TRBD1
v_gene: TRBV7-3
CDR3nt: TGTGCCAGCAGCTTAGGGACAGAGAACACCGGGGAGCTGTTTTTT
CDR3aa: CASSLGTENTGELFF

j_gene: TRBJ1-1
abundance: .
d_gene: TRBD1
v_gene: TRBV7-3
CDR3nt: TGTGCCAGCAGCACAGGGGGCGACGCTGAAGCTTTCTTT
CDR3aa: CASSTGGDAEAFF

j_gene: TRBJ2-3
abundance: .
d_gene: TRBD2
v_gene: TRBV10-3
CDR3nt: TGTGCCACCAGTGACGGCGGGGGGTTCACAGATACGCAGTATTTT
CDR3aa: CATSDGGGFTDTQYF

j_gene: TRBJ1-1
abundance: .
d_gene: .
v_gene: TRBV6-5
CDR3nt: TGTGCCAGCAGTTACTCGAGACGGGGATACACTGAAGCTTTCTTT
CDR3aa: CASSYSRRGYTEAFF

j_gene: TRBJ2-3
abundance: once
d_gene: .
v_gene: TRBV5-4
CDR3nt: TGTGCCAGCAGCTCGACATACACAGATACGCAGTATTTT
CDR3aa: CASSSTYTDTQYF

j_gene: TRBJ1-2
abundance: .
d_gene: .
v_gene: TRBV18
CDR3nt: TGTGCCAGCTCACCACCGTCTGTGAGGAACTATGGCTACACCTTC
CDR3aa: CASSPPSVRNYGYTF

j_gene: TRBJ1-4
abundance: .
d_gene: .
v_gene: TRBV18
CDR3nt: TGTGCCAGCTCCAGCGGGATGGGGGAAAAACTGTTTTTT
CDR3aa: CASSSGMGEKLFF

j_gene: TRBJ1-1
abundance: .
d_gene: TRBD1
v_gene: TRBV18
CDR3nt: TGTGCCAGCTCACCAGCGACAGGGGGTTGGACTGAAGCTTTCTTT
CDR3aa: CASSPATGGWTEAFF

j_gene: TRBJ1-2
abundance: .
d_gene: TRBD1
v_gene: TRBV5-1
CDR3nt: TGCGCCAGCACTCCGGGACAGGGTACCCATAACTATGGCTACACCTTC
CDR3aa: CASTPGQGTHNYGYTF

j_gene: TRBJ1-1
abundance: few
d_gene: .
v_gene: TRBV10-2
CDR3nt: TGCGCCAGCAGTGAGGGCAGGGCGTTGGAAGCTTTCTTT
CDR3aa: CASSEGRALEAFF

j_gene: TRBJ1-4
abundance: .
d_gene: .
v_gene: TRBV6-5
CDR3nt: TGTGCCAGCAGTTACGCCGGGGGAGATGAAAAACTGTTTTTT
CDR3aa: CASSYAGGDEKLFF

j_gene: TRBJ2-2
abundance: .
d_gene: .
v_gene: TRBV7-9
CDR3nt: TGTGCCAGCAGCTTTTCAACTAGCCAAACCGCGAACACCGGGGAGCTGTTTTTT
CDR3aa: CASSFSTSQTANTGELFF

j_gene: TRBJ2-1
abundance: .
d_gene: .
v_gene: TRBV5-1
CDR3nt: TGCGCCAGCAGCTTGGCCGAGATTTACAATGAGCAGTTCTTC
CDR3aa: CASSLAEIYNEQFF

j_gene: TRBJ2-7
abundance: .
d_gene: .
v_gene: TRBV7-8
CDR3nt: TGTGCCAGCAGCCCACTAACCTACGAGCAGTACTTC
CDR3aa: CASSPLTYEQYF

j_gene: TRBJ2-2
abundance: .
d_gene: TRBD2
v_gene: TRBV4-2
CDR3nt: TGTGCCAGCAGCCAAGAGGATCTAGCGGGGAGGGTCTTCGGGGAGCTGTTTTTT
CDR3aa: CASSQEDLAGRVFGELFF